The 30 T cell receptor beta chains below all came from one sample that was sequenced in a study of siplizumab effects on memory and regulatory T cells. Measured with immunoSEQ multiplex PCR; TCRdb has only the in-frame clones, and not every one. The repertoire includes 11,000 to 15,000 clones, approximately 49% of them detected once, and roughly 8.7% sits in the top ten. For these receptors, no antigen is known. Cells of the mixed lymphocyte reaction were cocultured at 37 degrees C for about six days. Sequencing used CFSE-low (dividing) CD4+ T cells sorted from an allogeneic mixed lymphocyte reaction. The receptors were gathered from a human donor in good health; the cells came from an allogeneic mixed lymphocyte reaction.

V is TRBV6-1 and J is TRBJ1-2; possibly TRBD1 for D (5 bases). The V end was cut by 8 bases, the J end by 5 bases, with 12 bases between. The length of the CDR3 is 12 residues. Germline CDR1 MNHNS, CDR2 SASEGT. The CDR3 loop is CASAASGYGYTF. Here the CDR3 DNA reads TGTGCCAGCGCAGCTTCAGGGTATGGCTACACCTTC.

The chain combines TRBV6-6 with TRBJ1-4; no clear D. Germline CDR1 and CDR2: MNHNY and SVGAGI (reference sequence). This CDR3 region has 15 residues. Between the trimmed V and J ends, which lost 5 bases and 5 bases, there was a span of 15 bases. CDR3 sequence reads: CASSPAGGMNEKLFF. The CDR3 DNA reads as TGTGCCAGCAGTCCCGCAGGAGGAATGAATGAAAAACTGTTTTTT.

The chain combines TRBV29-1 with TRBJ1-2; 10 bases align to TRBD1. This CDR3 contains 12 residues. Germline loops: CDR1 SQVTM, CDR2 ANQGSEA. After removal of 6 bases from V and 8 bases from J, the junction contained 6 bases not matched to a gene. The DNA of the CDR3 is TGCAGCGTCCGACAGGGGGCGGGAGGCTACACCTTC. Its translation is CSVRQGAGGYTF.

By share, this clone counts as medium-sized. The chain links TRBV28 to TRBJ2-7; D not resolved. The V gene's germline CDR1 is MDHEN and CDR2 SYDVKM. This CDR3 contains 15 residues. V gave up 3 bases and J gave up 0 bases, with 12 bases separating them. The CDR3 here is CASSFVRVSSYEQYF. CDR3 coding DNA: TGTGCCAGCAGTTTCGTTAGGGTTAGCTCCTACGAGCAGTACTTC.

V and J are TRBV5-1 and TRBJ2-3, with 11 positions matching TRBD2. This CDR3 is 16 amino acids long. With V trimmed by 4 bases and J by 4 bases, 8 bases remained unmatched. Per germline, CDR1 SGHRS and CDR2 YFSETQ. The CDR3 sequence is CASSVLAGGGADTQYF. In nucleotides, the CDR3 is TGCGCCAGCAGCGTCCTAGCGGGAGGTGGGGCAGATACGCAGTATTTT.

This clone was recorded once. The V and J genes are TRBV6-6 and TRBJ1-2; D gene uncertain. Germline CDR1 MNHNY, CDR2 SVGAGI (reference sequence). CDR3 length: 11 residues. The V end was cut by 5 bases, the J end by 4 bases, with 5 bases between. The CDR3 DNA follows: TGTGCCAGCAGTCGAGGCTATGGCTACACCTTC. This encodes CASSRGYGYTF.

The V and J genes are TRBV7-2 and TRBJ2-3; 7 bases are shared with TRBD1. The V segment lost 1 base and the J segment 3 bases; nucleotides outside the gene matches: 4. CDR1 and CDR2 from the germline V gene are SGHTA and FQGNSA. This CDR3 spans 15 amino acids. The CDR3 DNA sequence: TGTGCCAGCAGCTTAGAGACAGGGTCAACAGATACGCAGTATTTT. Translation gives CASSLETGSTDTQYF.

By frequency in the sample, this clone is medium-sized. The V and J genes are TRBV5-4 and TRBJ2-2; TRBD2 aligns across 9 bases. The CDR3 is 18 amino acids. J lost 6 bases, V lost 0 bases, and 12 bases had no gene match. Germline V gene data show CDR1 as SGHNT and CDR2 as YYREEE (reference sequence). CDR3 DNA: TGTGCCAGCAGCTTGGCGGGACTAGCACCAGGCCGTGCCGGGGAGCTGTTTTTT. Its protein is CASSLAGLAPGRAGELFF.

This clone came up once. J is TRBJ1-1 and V is TRBV19; maybe TRBD1 (6 bases). V was cut by 6 bases and J by 1 base, with 9 bases left in between. CDR3 size: 13 residues. Germline CDR1 LNHDA, CDR2 SQIVND (reference sequence). CDR3: CASRLDRNTEAFF. In DNA form, the CDR3 reads TGTGCCAGTAGGTTGGACAGGAACACTGAAGCTTTCTTT.

This rearrangement joins TRBV5-1 to TRBJ1-4; possible D gene TRBD1, 5 bases. Trimming removed 2 bases at V and 0 bases at J, with 8 bases between. The CDR3 is 15 amino acids. CDR1 and CDR2 from the germline V gene are SGHRS and YFSETQ. This chain's CDR3 is CASSLPGSTNEKLFF. CDR3 bases: TGCGCCAGCAGCTTACCAGGGTCAACTAATGAAAAACTGTTTTTT.

The chain links TRBV2 to TRBJ1-1; TRBD1 aligns across 8 bases. The CDR3 extends over 17 amino acids. V lost 0 bases to trimming and J lost 4 bases; unmatched junction nucleotides: 10. Germline CDR1 SNHLY, CDR2 FYNNEI. Here the CDR3 DNA reads TGTGCCAGCAGTGAAGCTGGGACAGGCCGGGGGCGCACTGAAGCTTTCTTT. Amino acids: CASSEAGTGRGRTEAFF.

This clone was seen more than once but under ten times. V usage is TRBV5-5 and J usage is TRBJ1-2; D gene ambiguous. Trimming took off 1 base at V and 0 bases at J, with 7 bases between the two ends. In germline, CDR1 is SGHKS, CDR2 YYEKEE (reference sequence). This CDR3 contains 14 residues. CDR3 sequence: CASSLSEPNYGYTF. The CDR3 DNA reads as TGTGCCAGCAGCTTGAGTGAACCTAACTATGGCTACACCTTC.

The chain uses TRBV28 and TRBJ2-7, with D uncertain. Germline V gene lookup returns CDR1 MDHEN and CDR2 SYDVKM. The CDR3 is 14 residues long. Trimming removed 3 bases at V and 5 bases at J, with 14 bases between. The CDR3 sequence is CASSFSRTWDEQYF. The DNA for the CDR3 is TGTGCCAGCAGTTTTTCGCGAACGTGGGACGAGCAGTACTTC.

V is TRBV11-2 and J is TRBJ2-5, with D uncertain. Per the germline V gene, CDR1 is SGHAT and CDR2 is FQNNGV. The germline V and J ends were trimmed by 1 base and 0 bases, with 3 bases remaining between them. The CDR3 runs to 13 residues. The chain's CDR3 is CASSLVDQETQYF. The CDR3 DNA reads TGTGCCAGCAGCTTAGTGGACCAAGAGACCCAGTACTTC.

V and J are TRBV18 and TRBJ1-1, with 7 bases matching TRBD1. Germline V gene data show CDR1 as KGHSH and CDR2 as LQKENI. CDR3 length: 15 amino acids. The junction had 7 bases not matched to a gene; V was cut back by 5 bases and J by 1 base. The CDR3 spells CASSAAGGRNTEAFF. Written as DNA, the CDR3 is TGTGCCAGCTCAGCCGCAGGGGGAAGGAACACTGAAGCTTTCTTT.

The V and J genes are TRBV7-8 and TRBJ1-6; no reliable D call. Between the trimmed V and J ends, which lost 3 bases and 9 bases, there was a span of 6 bases. The CDR3 is made up of 12 amino acids. CDR1 and CDR2 from the germline V gene are SGHVS and FQNEAQ. Here the CDR3 DNA reads TGTGCCAGCAGCTTCTCGGTTTCACCCCTCCACTTT. Protein: CASSFSVSPLHF.

This chain connects TRBV5-4 to TRBJ2-5; D ambiguous. V lost 0 bases and J 0 bases, leaving 6 bases between the germline ends. Looked up from germline, CDR1 is SGHNT and CDR2 is YYREEE (reference sequence). This CDR3 region has 14 residues. CDR3 loop: CASSLGGNQETQYF. The CDR3 coding sequence is TGTGCCAGCAGCTTGGGGGGAAACCAAGAGACCCAGTACTTC.

This rearrangement joins TRBV7-2 to TRBJ2-7; D unresolved. Germline V gives CDR1 SGHTA, CDR2 FQGNSA. The V end was cut by 2 bases, the J end by 1 base, with 6 bases between. The CDR3 runs to 13 residues. Written as DNA, the CDR3 is TGTGCCAGCAGCTTAAGGCAATCCTACGAGCAGTACTTC. As protein: CASSLRQSYEQYF.

This chain links TRBV14 with TRBJ1-2; 9 bases agree with TRBD1. This CDR3 contains 14 residues. V lost 1 base and J lost 8; bases outside the gene matches: 5. CDR1 and CDR2 (germline): SGHDN, FVKESK. Written as DNA, the CDR3 is TGTGCCAGCAGCCAAGGGACAGGGGCCTACGGCTACACCTTC. It is translated as CASSQGTGAYGYTF.

The CDR3 loop reads CASSSTSGRKETQYF. The CDR3 DNA sequence: TGTGCCAGCAGTTCAACTAGCGGGCGAAAAGAGACCCAGTACTTC. The chain uses TRBV6-5 and TRBJ2-5; 9 bases match TRBD2. Germline V gives CDR1 MNHEY, CDR2 SVGAGI. The CDR3 sequence is 15 residues long. The V and J ends lost 4 bases and 3 bases, in that order; junction bases with no gene match: 6.

V gene TRBV11-3 combines with J gene TRBJ1-1; D possibly corresponds to TRBD1 (6 bases). CDR3 length: 17 amino acids. V was shortened by 2 bases and J by 1 base, with 17 bases between the two germline ends. Germline CDR1 reads SGHNT; CDR2 reads YENEEA. Here the CDR3 reads CASSLSPYRAPNTEAFF. The CDR3 DNA sequence: TGTGCCAGCAGCTTATCTCCCTACAGGGCACCGAACACTGAAGCTTTCTTT.

The V gene is TRBV6-6, the J gene TRBJ2-7; 7 bases agree with TRBD2. Germline V gene data show CDR1 as MNHNY and CDR2 as SVGAGI (reference sequence). V shed 6 bases and J 3 bases; nucleotides not matched to a gene: 11. The CDR3 length is 15 residues. The CDR3 here is CASRLGTTPSYEQYF. The CDR3 region has the DNA TGTGCCAGCAGACTAGGGACTACCCCTAGCTACGAGCAGTACTTC.

As regards this clone: The sample contains more than one DNA sequence encoding this CDR3. The chain links TRBV5-1 to TRBJ2-7; D might be TRBD1 (5 bases). The germline V gene has CDR1 SGHRS and CDR2 YFSETQ. V was trimmed by 2 bases and J by 3 bases, leaving 12 bases between them. CDR3 length equals 14 residues. CDR3 DNA sequence: TGCGCCAGCAGCTTCGGGCAGGGTTTCTACGAGCAGTACTTC. Translating it yields CASSFGQGFYEQYF.

The chain employs TRBV4-1 and TRBJ1-2, with 8 bases lining up with TRBD1. J was trimmed by 4 bases and V by 4 bases; bases with no gene match: 5. CDR3 length: 14 residues. Germline V gives CDR1 MGHRA, CDR2 YSYEKL. The CDR3 loop is CASSPRTGIYGYTF. Here the CDR3 DNA reads TGCGCCAGCAGCCCGAGGACAGGGATCTATGGCTACACCTTC.

This chain uses TRBV30 with TRBJ2-2, with D possibly TRBD1 on 5 matching bases. This CDR3 is built from 14 residues. Germline lookup yields CDR1 GTSNPN and CDR2 SVGIG (reference sequence). V gave up 1 base and J gave up 4 bases, with 10 bases separating them. The CDR3: CAWSGLDTTGELFF. DNA for the CDR3: TGTGCCTGGAGTGGCTTGGACACCACCGGGGAGCTGTTTTTT.

This chain joins TRBV5-1 and TRBJ2-3, with D perhaps matching TRBD1 or TRBD2 (5 bases each). The V gene's germline CDR1 is SGHRS and CDR2 YFSETQ. The V end lost 5 bases, the J end lost 6 bases, and 16 bases lay between the germline ends. The CDR3 sequence is 14 residues long. The CDR3 reads CASSQDPGTDTQYF. CDR3 in DNA: TGCGCCAGCAGTCAGGACCCGGGGACGGATACGCAGTATTTT.

The chain joins TRBV30 to TRBJ2-5; the match to TRBD1 covers 7 bases. Trimming took 3 bases from V and 2 from J; bases not matched to a gene: 3. CDR3 size: 13 residues. The germline CDR1 and CDR2 sequences are GTSNPN and SVGIG (reference sequence). The CDR3 DNA follows: TGTGCCTGGAGCCCGGGACAGCAAGAGACCCAGTACTTC. Its translation is CAWSPGQQETQYF.

The chain uses TRBV2 and TRBJ2-5; no clear D gene. The DNA matches TRBJ2-7 better at its end, which makes the J call doubtful. Germline CDR1 and CDR2: SNHLY and FYNNEI. The CDR3 runs to 10 residues. This CDR3 reads CASISTEQYF. The CDR3, as DNA: TGTGCCAGCATATCAACCGAGCAGTACTTC.

In its sample, this clone ranks as medium-sized (0.01 to 0.1%). The chain uses TRBV7-9 and TRBJ2-2; 8 bases line up with TRBD1. The trim removed 5 bases at V and 3 bases at J, leaving 5 bases unmatched. The germline CDR1 and CDR2 sequences are SEHNR and FQNEAQ (reference sequence). This CDR3 is 15 amino acids long. The DNA of the CDR3 is TGTGCCAGCAGCCGGACAGGGACACACACCGGGGAGCTGTTTTTT. It is translated as CASSRTGTHTGELFF. The full variable domain, with the rest looked up from reference TRBV7-9 and TRBJ2-2, is DTGVSQNPRHKITKRGQNVTFRCDPISEHNRLYWYRQTLGQGPEFLTYFQNEAQLEKSRLLSDRFSAERPKGSFSTLEIQRTEQGDSAMYLCASSRTGTHTGELFFGEGSRLTVL.

The chain joins TRBV30 to TRBJ2-7, with D unresolved. CDR1 and CDR2 from the germline V gene are GTSNPN and SVGIG (reference sequence). V lost 6 bases to trimming and J lost 3 bases, with 12 bases between them. The CDR3 spans 12 residues. This CDR3 reads CACSDMGYEQYF. The CDR3 DNA sequence: TGTGCCTGCTCCGACATGGGCTACGAGCAGTACTTC. Looking up the rest from reference TRBV30 and TRBJ2-7 gives the full variable domain: SQTIHQWPATLVQPVGSPLSLECTVEGTSNPNLYWYRQAAGRGLQLLFYSVGIGQISSEVPQNLSASRPQDRQFILSSKKLLLSDSGFYLCACSDMGYEQYFGPGTRLTVT.